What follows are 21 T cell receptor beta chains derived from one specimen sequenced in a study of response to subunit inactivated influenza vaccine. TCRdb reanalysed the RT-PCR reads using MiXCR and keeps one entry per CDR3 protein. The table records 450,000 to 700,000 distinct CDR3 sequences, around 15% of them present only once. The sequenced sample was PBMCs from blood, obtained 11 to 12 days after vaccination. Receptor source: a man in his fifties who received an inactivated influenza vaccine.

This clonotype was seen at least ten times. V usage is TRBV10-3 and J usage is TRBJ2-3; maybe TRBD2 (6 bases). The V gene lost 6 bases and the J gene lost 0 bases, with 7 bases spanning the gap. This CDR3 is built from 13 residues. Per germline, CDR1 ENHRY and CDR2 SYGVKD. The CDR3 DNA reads TGTGCCATCAGGGGGACTAGCACAGATACGCAGTATTTT. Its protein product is CAIRGTSTDTQYF.

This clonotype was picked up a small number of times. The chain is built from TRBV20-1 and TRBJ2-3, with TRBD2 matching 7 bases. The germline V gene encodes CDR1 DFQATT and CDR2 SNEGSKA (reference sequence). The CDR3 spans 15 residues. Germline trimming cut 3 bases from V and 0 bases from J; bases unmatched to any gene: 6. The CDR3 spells CSARGGSRSTDTQYF. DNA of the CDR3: TGCAGTGCTAGGGGCGGGAGTAGGAGCACAGATACGCAGTATTTT.

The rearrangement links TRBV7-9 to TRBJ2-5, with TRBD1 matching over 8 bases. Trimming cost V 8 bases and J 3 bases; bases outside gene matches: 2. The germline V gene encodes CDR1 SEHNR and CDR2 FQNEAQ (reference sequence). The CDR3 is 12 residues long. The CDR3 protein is CASQTGEETQYF. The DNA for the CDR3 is TGTGCCAGCCAGACAGGGGAAGAGACCCAGTACTTC.

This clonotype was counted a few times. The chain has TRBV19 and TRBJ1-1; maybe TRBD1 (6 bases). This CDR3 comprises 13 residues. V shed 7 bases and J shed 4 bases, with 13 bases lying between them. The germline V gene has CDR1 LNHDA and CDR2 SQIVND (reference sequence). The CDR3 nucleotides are TGTGCCAGTAAACTCTGGGACACCACTGAAGCTTTCTTT. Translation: CASKLWDTTEAFF.

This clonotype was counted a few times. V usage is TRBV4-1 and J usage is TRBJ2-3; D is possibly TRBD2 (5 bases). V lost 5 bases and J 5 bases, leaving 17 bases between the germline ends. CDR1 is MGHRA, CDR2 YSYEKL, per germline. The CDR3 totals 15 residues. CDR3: CASSGLDPARDTQYF. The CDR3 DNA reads TGCGCCAGCAGCGGACTCGACCCTGCACGAGATACGCAGTATTTT.

The CDR3 DNA reads TGTGCCAGCAGTTACTTGGGCACGTACGAGCAGTACTTC. Its translation is CASSYLGTYEQYF. The chain is built from TRBV6-5 and TRBJ2-7, with no clear D. CDR3 length: 13 amino acids. CDR1 is MNHEY, CDR2 SVGAGI, per germline. The V end was cut by 1 base, the J end by 4 bases, with 8 bases between.

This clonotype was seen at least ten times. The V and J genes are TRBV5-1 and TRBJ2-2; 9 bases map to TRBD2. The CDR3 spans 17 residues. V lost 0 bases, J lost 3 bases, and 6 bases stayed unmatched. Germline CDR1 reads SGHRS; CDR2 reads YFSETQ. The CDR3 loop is CASSLAGGGAYTGELFF. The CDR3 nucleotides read TGCGCCAGCAGCTTGGCCGGCGGGGGGGCCTACACCGGGGAGCTGTTTTTT.

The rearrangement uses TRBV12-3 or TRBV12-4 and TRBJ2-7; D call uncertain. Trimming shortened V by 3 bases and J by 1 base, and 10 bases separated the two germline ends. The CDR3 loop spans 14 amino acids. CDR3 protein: CASSLARRSYEQYF. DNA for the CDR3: TGTGCCAGCAGTTTGGCCAGAAGGTCCTACGAGCAGTACTTC.

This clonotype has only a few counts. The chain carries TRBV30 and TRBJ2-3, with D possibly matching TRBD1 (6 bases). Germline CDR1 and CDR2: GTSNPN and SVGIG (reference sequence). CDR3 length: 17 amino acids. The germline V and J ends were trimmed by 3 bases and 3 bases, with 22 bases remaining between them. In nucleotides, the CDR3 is TGTGCCTGGAGCCCCCTCGGCGAGGGGGTAAAGACAGATACGCAGTATTTT. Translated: CAWSPLGEGVKTDTQYF.

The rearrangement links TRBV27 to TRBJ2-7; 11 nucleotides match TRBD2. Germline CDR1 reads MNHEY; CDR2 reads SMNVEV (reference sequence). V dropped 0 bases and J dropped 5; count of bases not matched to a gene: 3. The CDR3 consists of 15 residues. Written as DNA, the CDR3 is TGTGCCAGCAGTTTATCGACTAGCGGGAAAGACGAGCAGTACTTC. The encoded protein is CASSLSTSGKDEQYF.

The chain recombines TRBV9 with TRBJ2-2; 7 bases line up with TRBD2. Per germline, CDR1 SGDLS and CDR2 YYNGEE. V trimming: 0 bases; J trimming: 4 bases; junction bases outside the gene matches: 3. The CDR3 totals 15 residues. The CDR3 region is CASSVAGGGTGELFF. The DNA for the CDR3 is TGTGCCAGCAGCGTAGCTGGGGGGGGCACCGGGGAGCTGTTTTTT.

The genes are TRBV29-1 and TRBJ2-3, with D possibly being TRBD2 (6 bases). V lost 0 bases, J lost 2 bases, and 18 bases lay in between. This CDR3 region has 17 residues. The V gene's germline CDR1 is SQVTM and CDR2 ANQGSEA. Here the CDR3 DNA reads TGCAGCGTTGAAGATCGGTTTACCGGGACTCACACAGATACGCAGTATTTT. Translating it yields CSVEDRFTGTHTDTQYF.

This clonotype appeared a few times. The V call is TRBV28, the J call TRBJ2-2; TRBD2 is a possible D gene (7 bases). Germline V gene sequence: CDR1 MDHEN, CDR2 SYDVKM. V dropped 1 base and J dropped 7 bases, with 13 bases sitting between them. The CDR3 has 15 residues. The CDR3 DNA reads TGTGCCAGCAGTTTATATCGGGGGGCAGGCGGGGAGCTGTTTTTT. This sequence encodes CASSLYRGAGGELFF. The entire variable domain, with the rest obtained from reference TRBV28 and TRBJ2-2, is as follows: DVKVTQSSRYLVKRTGEKVFLECVQDMDHENMFWYRQDPGLGLRLIYFSYDVKMKEKGDIPEGYSVSREKKERFSLILESASTNQTSMYLCASSLYRGAGGELFFGEGSRLTVL.

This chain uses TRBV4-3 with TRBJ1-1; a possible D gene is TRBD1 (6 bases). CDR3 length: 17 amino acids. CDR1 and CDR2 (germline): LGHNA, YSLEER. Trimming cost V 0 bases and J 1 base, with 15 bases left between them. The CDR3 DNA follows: TGCGCCAGCAGCCAAGATGTGGGGGGCAGGAGGAACACTGAAGCTTTCTTT. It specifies CASSQDVGGRRNTEAFF.

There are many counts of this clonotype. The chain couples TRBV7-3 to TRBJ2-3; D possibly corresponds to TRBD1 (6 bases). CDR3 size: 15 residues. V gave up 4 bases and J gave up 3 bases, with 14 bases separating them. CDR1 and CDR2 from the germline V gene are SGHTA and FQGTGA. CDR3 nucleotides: TGTGCCAGCAGCTACGGGTTCCAGGGGACAGATACGCAGTATTTT. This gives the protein CASSYGFQGTDTQYF.

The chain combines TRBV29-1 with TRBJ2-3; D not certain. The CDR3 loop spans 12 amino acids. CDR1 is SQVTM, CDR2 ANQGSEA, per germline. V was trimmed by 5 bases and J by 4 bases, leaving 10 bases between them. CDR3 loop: CSVMGLADTQYF. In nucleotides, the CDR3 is TGCAGCGTTATGGGGTTGGCAGATACGCAGTATTTT.

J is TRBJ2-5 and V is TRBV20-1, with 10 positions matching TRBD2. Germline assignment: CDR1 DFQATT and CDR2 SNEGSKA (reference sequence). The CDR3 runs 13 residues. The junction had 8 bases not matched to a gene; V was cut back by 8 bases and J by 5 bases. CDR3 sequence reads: CSPTQREGETQYF. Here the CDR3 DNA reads TGCAGTCCCACCCAGCGGGAGGGGGAGACCCAGTACTTC.

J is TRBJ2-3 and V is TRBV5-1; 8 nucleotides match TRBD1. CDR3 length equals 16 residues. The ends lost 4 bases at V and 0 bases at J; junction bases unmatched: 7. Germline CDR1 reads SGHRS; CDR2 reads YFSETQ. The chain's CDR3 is CASSIGTGSSTDTQYF. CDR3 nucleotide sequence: TGCGCCAGCAGCATCGGGACAGGTTCTAGCACAGATACGCAGTATTTT.

This chain's CDR3 is CASSLADLWDEQFF. The CDR3 nucleotides are TGTGCCAGCAGCTTAGCGGATTTGTGGGATGAGCAGTTCTTC. The gene calls are TRBV7-9 and TRBJ2-1, with D hard to call. The CDR3 extends over 14 amino acids. Germline CDR1 is SEHNR and CDR2 is FQNEAQ (reference sequence). Trimming took off 0 bases at V and 8 bases at J, with 11 bases between the two ends.

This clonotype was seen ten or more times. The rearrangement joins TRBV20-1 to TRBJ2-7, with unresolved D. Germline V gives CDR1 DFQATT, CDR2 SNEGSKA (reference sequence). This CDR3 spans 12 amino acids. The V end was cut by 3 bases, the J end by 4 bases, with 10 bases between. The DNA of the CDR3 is TGCAGTGCTAGTGCCCCCTCGTACGAGCAGTACTTC. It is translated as CSASAPSYEQYF.

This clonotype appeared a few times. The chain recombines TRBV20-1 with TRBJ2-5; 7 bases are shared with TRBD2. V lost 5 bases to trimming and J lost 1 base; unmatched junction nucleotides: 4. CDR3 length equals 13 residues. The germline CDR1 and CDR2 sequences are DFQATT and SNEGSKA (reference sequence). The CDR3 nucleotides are TGCAGTGCTCGGGGGACTATCCAAGAGACCCAGTACTTC. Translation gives CSARGTIQETQYF.